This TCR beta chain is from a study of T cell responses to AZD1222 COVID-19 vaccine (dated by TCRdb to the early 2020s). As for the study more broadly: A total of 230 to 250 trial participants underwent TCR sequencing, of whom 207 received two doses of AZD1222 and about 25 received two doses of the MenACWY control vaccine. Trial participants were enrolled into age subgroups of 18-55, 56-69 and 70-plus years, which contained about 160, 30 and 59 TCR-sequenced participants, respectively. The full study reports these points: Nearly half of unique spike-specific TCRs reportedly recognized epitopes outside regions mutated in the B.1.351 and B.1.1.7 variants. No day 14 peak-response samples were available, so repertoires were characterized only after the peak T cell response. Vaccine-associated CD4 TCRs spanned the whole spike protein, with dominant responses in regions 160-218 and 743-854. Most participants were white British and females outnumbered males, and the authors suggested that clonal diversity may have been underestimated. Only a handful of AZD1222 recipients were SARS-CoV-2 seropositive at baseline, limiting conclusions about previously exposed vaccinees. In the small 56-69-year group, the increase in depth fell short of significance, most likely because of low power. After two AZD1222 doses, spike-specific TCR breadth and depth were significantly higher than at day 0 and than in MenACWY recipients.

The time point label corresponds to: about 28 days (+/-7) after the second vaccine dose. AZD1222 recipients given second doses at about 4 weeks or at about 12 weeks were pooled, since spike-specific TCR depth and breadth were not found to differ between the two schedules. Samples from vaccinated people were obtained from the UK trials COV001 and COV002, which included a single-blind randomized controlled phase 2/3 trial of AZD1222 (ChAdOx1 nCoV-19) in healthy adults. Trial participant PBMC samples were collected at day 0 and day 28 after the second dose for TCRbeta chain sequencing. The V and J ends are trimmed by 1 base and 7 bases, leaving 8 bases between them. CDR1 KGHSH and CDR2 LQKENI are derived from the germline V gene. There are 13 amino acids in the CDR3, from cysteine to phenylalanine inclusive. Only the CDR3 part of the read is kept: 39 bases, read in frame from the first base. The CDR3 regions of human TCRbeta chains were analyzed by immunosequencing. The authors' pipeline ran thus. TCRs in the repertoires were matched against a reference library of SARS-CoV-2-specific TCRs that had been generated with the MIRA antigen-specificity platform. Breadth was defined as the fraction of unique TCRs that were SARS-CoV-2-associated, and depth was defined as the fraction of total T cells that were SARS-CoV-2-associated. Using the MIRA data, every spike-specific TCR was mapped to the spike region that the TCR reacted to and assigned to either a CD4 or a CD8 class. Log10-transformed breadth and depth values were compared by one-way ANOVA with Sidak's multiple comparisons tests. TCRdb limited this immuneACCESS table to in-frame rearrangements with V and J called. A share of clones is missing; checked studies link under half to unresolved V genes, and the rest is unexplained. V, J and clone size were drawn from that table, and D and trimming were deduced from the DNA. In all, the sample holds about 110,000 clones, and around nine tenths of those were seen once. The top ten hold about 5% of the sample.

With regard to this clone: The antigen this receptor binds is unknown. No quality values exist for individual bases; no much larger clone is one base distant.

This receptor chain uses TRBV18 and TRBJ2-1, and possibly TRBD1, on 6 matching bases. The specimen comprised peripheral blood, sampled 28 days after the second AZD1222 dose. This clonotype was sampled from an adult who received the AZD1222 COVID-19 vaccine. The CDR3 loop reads CASSPQDSNEQFF. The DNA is TGTGCCAGCTCACCACAGGACAGTAATGAGCAGTTCTTC.